A selection of T cell receptor beta chains follows, all from one sample in a study of CD8 T cells in Susac syndrome. One entry per CDR3 protein results from TCRdb running MiXCR on the immunoSEQ multiplex PCR reads. In the table there are 250,000 to 300,000 distinct CDR3 sequences, 89% of which are singletons. The sequenced sample consisted of CD8+ T cells from PBMCs. These receptors were obtained from a human donor with multiple sclerosis. Both conserved end residues are part of each CDR3. A D gene is named only where the DNA matches it firmly. Clone sizes are given selectively: once, few, many, or a class where the clone is expanded.

j_gene: TRBJ1-1
v_gene: TRBV9
abundance: NA
d_gene: NA
CDR3nt: TGTGCCAGCAGCGTTGGTGGGACGAACACTGAAGCTTTCTTT
CDR3aa: CASSVGGTNTEAFF

j_gene: TRBJ2-7
v_gene: TRBV2
abundance: NA
d_gene: NA
CDR3nt: TGTGCCAGCAAGGGCGGGCAGTACTTC
CDR3aa: CASKGGQYF

j_gene: TRBJ1-1
v_gene: TRBV27
abundance: NA
d_gene: NA
CDR3nt: TGTGCCAGCAGCTCCGGGGGGCTCACTGAAGCTTTCTTT
CDR3aa: CASSSGGLTEAFF

j_gene: TRBJ1-5
v_gene: TRBV28
abundance: NA
d_gene: TRBD1
CDR3nt: TGTGCCAGCAGTCGCAGGGGGCGAGATGCTCAGCCCCAGCATTTT
CDR3aa: CASSRRGRDAQPQHF

j_gene: TRBJ2-1
v_gene: TRBV6-9
abundance: NA
d_gene: NA
CDR3nt: TGTGCCAGCAGTTATCGGACGTATCGCTACAATGAGCAGTTCTTC
CDR3aa: CASSYRTYRYNEQFF

j_gene: TRBJ2-1
v_gene: TRBV6-2/TRBV6-3
abundance: NA
d_gene: NA
CDR3nt: TGTGCCAGCAGTTTAAGCCCAAACAATGAGCAGTTCTTC
CDR3aa: CASSLSPNNEQFF

j_gene: TRBJ2-3
v_gene: TRBV13
abundance: NA
d_gene: NA
CDR3nt: TGTGCCAGCAGTTCCGGCTACCCCCTGTCGTCGGATACGCAGTATTTT
CDR3aa: CASSSGYPLSSDTQYF

j_gene: TRBJ2-1
v_gene: TRBV6-2/TRBV6-3
abundance: NA
d_gene: NA
CDR3nt: TGTGCCAGCAGCCTGACTTGGAATGAGCAGTTCTTC
CDR3aa: CASSLTWNEQFF

j_gene: TRBJ2-5
v_gene: TRBV10-2
abundance: NA
d_gene: NA
CDR3nt: TGCGCCAGTTCCGATACCGGGCGGTTACAAGAGACCCAGTACTTC
CDR3aa: CASSDTGRLQETQYF

j_gene: TRBJ2-1
v_gene: TRBV7-6
abundance: NA
d_gene: TRBD2
CDR3nt: TGTGCCAGCAGCCCCGGGACTAGCGGGGTATTAATAAGTGAGCAGTTCTTC
CDR3aa: CASSPGTSGVLISEQFF

j_gene: TRBJ2-7
v_gene: TRBV14
abundance: NA
d_gene: TRBD1
CDR3nt: TGTGCCAGCAGCCCTCGGACAGGGGTCGCCTACGAGCAGTACTTC
CDR3aa: CASSPRTGVAYEQYF

j_gene: TRBJ2-1
v_gene: TRBV12-3/TRBV12-4
abundance: few
d_gene: TRBD2
CDR3nt: TGTGCCAGCAGTTCTCTCCCCGGGGGGGCAAATGAGCAGTTCTTC
CDR3aa: CASSSLPGGANEQFF

j_gene: TRBJ2-7
v_gene: TRBV28
abundance: NA
d_gene: NA
CDR3nt: TGTGCCAGCAGTTTAATGGGGACCGAGCAGTACTTC
CDR3aa: CASSLMGTEQYF

j_gene: TRBJ2-7
v_gene: TRBV20-1
abundance: NA
d_gene: TRBD1
CDR3nt: TGCAGTGCTAGAGAGCAGGGGACAGGGGACAACTACGAGCAGTACTTC
CDR3aa: CSAREQGTGDNYEQYF

j_gene: TRBJ2-1
v_gene: TRBV3-1
abundance: NA
d_gene: TRBD2
CDR3nt: TGTGCCAGCAGCCAAGATGGGACTAGCCCCACATATGAGCAGTTCTTC
CDR3aa: CASSQDGTSPTYEQFF

j_gene: TRBJ2-3
v_gene: TRBV10-3
abundance: NA
d_gene: TRBD1
CDR3nt: TGTGCCAACGGGCCGGGGACAGCTAGCACAGATACGCAGTATTTT
CDR3aa: CANGPGTASTDTQYF

j_gene: TRBJ1-2
v_gene: TRBV14
abundance: NA
d_gene: TRBD1
CDR3nt: TGTGCCAGCAAAGGGACAGGGGGCCTTGGCTACACCTTC
CDR3aa: CASKGTGGLGYTF

j_gene: TRBJ1-5
v_gene: TRBV30
abundance: NA
d_gene: NA
CDR3nt: TGTGCCGTAAACACTGAGGCGAGCAATCAGCCCCAGCATTTT
CDR3aa: CAVNTEASNQPQHF

j_gene: TRBJ2-5
v_gene: TRBV15
abundance: NA
d_gene: TRBD2
CDR3nt: TGTGCCACCAGCAGCGTTGTAGCGGGCCAAGAGACCCAGTACTTC
CDR3aa: CATSSVVAGQETQYF

j_gene: TRBJ2-1
v_gene: TRBV12-3/TRBV12-4
abundance: NA
d_gene: NA
CDR3nt: TGTGCCAGCAGGCCCTTAGGGGTATCCTACAATGAGCAGTTCTTC
CDR3aa: CASRPLGVSYNEQFF

j_gene: TRBJ2-3
v_gene: TRBV15
abundance: NA
d_gene: NA
CDR3nt: TGTGCCACCAGCAGAGGGGGGTTCACCACAGATACGCAGTATTTT
CDR3aa: CATSRGGFTTDTQYF

j_gene: TRBJ2-1
v_gene: TRBV19
abundance: NA
d_gene: TRBD2
CDR3nt: TGTGCTGCAGGGACTAGCGGTAACAATGAGCAGTTCTTC
CDR3aa: CAAGTSGNNEQFF

j_gene: TRBJ2-1
v_gene: TRBV7-2
abundance: NA
d_gene: NA
CDR3nt: TGTGCCAGCAGCTCTCTACTTAGCAATGAGCAGTTCTTC
CDR3aa: CASSSLLSNEQFF

j_gene: TRBJ2-1
v_gene: TRBV5-1
abundance: NA
d_gene: NA
CDR3nt: TGCGCCAGCAGCCCGAACAGGGCGGAGCAGTTCTTC
CDR3aa: CASSPNRAEQFF

j_gene: TRBJ2-7
v_gene: TRBV12-3/TRBV12-4
abundance: NA
d_gene: TRBD2
CDR3nt: TGTGCCAGCAGTCCGTCCCCCGGGGAAGCGGGAGGGGACGAGCAGTACTTC
CDR3aa: CASSPSPGEAGGDEQYF

j_gene: TRBJ2-6
v_gene: TRBV9
abundance: NA
d_gene: NA
CDR3nt: TGTGCCAGCAGCCACCCGGTCGTGGTCAACGTCCTGACTTTC
CDR3aa: CASSHPVVVNVLTF

j_gene: TRBJ2-4
v_gene: TRBV28
abundance: NA
d_gene: NA
CDR3nt: TGTGCCAGCAGTTCTCTCCCAGGGGCCCAAAACATTCAGTACTTC
CDR3aa: CASSSLPGAQNIQYF

j_gene: TRBJ2-7
v_gene: TRBV5-6
abundance: NA
d_gene: NA
CDR3nt: TGTGCCAGCAGCCCAACAGGGATTTCCTACGAGCAGTACTTC
CDR3aa: CASSPTGISYEQYF

j_gene: TRBJ2-3
v_gene: TRBV7-8
abundance: NA
d_gene: NA
CDR3nt: TGTGCCAGCAGCTTAGCACTACTAGGTGAAAAAAGTACGCAGTATTTT
CDR3aa: CASSLALLGEKSTQYF

j_gene: TRBJ2-7
v_gene: TRBV14
abundance: once
d_gene: NA
CDR3nt: TGTGCCAGCAGCCAAGTTGTGGGCCACGAGCAGTACTTC
CDR3aa: CASSQVVGHEQYF

j_gene: TRBJ2-1
v_gene: TRBV6-2/TRBV6-3
abundance: NA
d_gene: NA
CDR3nt: TGTGCCAGCAGTTACCCCGGGACACCACAGTTCTTC
CDR3aa: CASSYPGTPQFF